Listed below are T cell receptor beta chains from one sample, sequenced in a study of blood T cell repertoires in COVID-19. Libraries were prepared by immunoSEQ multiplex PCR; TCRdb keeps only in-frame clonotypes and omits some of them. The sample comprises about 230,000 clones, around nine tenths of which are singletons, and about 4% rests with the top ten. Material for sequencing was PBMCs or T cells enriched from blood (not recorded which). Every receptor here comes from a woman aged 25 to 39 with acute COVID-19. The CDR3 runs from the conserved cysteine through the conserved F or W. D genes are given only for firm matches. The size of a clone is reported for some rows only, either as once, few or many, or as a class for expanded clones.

TGTGCCAGCAGCTTGGAGGTGGGGCAGGTCGGTTATGGCTACACCTTC	CASSLEVGQVGYGYTF	TRBV5-6	-	-	TRBJ1-2
TGTGCCAGCAGCTCCTTAGCGGGGGGCGGCACAGATACGCAGTATTTT	CASSSLAGGGTDTQYF	TRBV5-4	TRBD2	-	TRBJ2-3
TGCGCCAGCAGCACCGGGGGAGCCAAAAACATTCAGTACTTC	CASSTGGAKNIQYF	TRBV5-1	-	-	TRBJ2-4
TGTGCCATCAGTGAGAGCAGGACTGGAAACACCATATATTTT	CAISESRTGNTIYF	TRBV10-3	-	-	TRBJ1-3
TGTGCCACCAGCAGGGCAGGCTACGAGCAGTACTTC	CATSRAGYEQYF	TRBV15	-	-	TRBJ2-7
TGTGCCAGCAGTGTACCGGGACAGGGGGGATCGCATGGCTACACCTTC	CASSVPGQGGSHGYTF	TRBV2	TRBD1	-	TRBJ1-2
TGTGCCAGCAGCATTCTACAGGGGGCAAAGTATGGCTACACCTTC	CASSILQGAKYGYTF	TRBV7-9	TRBD1	-	TRBJ1-2
TGTGCCAGCAGTGAACGGTTGATCTACGAGCAGTACTTC	CASSERLIYEQYF	TRBV2	-	-	TRBJ2-7
TGCGCCAGCAGTGTCACAGATGGAAACACCATATATTTT	CASSVTDGNTIYF	TRBV10-2	-	-	TRBJ1-3
TGTGCCTGGAGCCATGGACAGGGCAATTCACCCCTCCACTTT	CAWSHGQGNSPLHF	TRBV30	TRBD1	-	TRBJ1-6
TGTGCCAGCAGGGACGGGAGTTGGACCAATTCACCCCTCCACTTT	CASRDGSWTNSPLHF	TRBV6-5	-	-	TRBJ1-6
TGTGCCAGCTCACCCACCCCAGCGACAGGGGTCACCACTGAAGCTTTCTTT	CASSPTPATGVTTEAFF	TRBV18	TRBD1	-	TRBJ1-1
TGTGCCAGCAGGGGACCCGGACAGCTAGCTGGAGCTTTCTTT	CASRGPGQLAGAFF	TRBV27	-	-	TRBJ1-1
TGTGCCAGCAGCAAAACCGCCGGACAGGGGATGAACACTGAAGCTTTCTTT	CASSKTAGQGMNTEAFF	TRBV9	TRBD1	-	TRBJ1-1
TGTGCCAGCAGCTTAGATAGTCTATTGAACAATGAGCAGTTCTTC	CASSLDSLLNNEQFF	TRBV11-3	-	-	TRBJ2-1
TGCAGCGTTGGAGGGACAGCTTATGAAGCTTTCTTT	CSVGGTAYEAFF	TRBV29-1	TRBD1	-	TRBJ1-1
TGCGCCAGCAGCCAAGATTCCGGGCGACAGGTCCCTGAAAAACTGTTTTTT	CASSQDSGRQVPEKLFF	TRBV4-1	-	-	TRBJ1-4
TGTGCCAGCAGCCAAGTCAAAAATTCACCCCTCCACTTT	CASSQVKNSPLHF	TRBV3-1/TRBV3-2	-	few	TRBJ1-6
TGCGCCAGCAGCCTCTCGGGGGGGGCCGGCCCCCTCCACTTT	CASSLSGGAGPLHF	TRBV4-3	-	-	TRBJ1-6
TGTGCCATCAGGCAGGGTGTTCACACTGAAGCTTTCTTT	CAIRQGVHTEAFF	TRBV10-3	-	-	TRBJ1-1
TGTGCCTGGAGTAGGACAGTTAGCAATCAGCCCCAGCATTTT	CAWSRTVSNQPQHF	TRBV30	-	-	TRBJ1-5
TGTGCCACCAGTGATTGGGGCTCCGGGCAGCCCCAGCATTTT	CATSDWGSGQPQHF	TRBV24-1	-	-	TRBJ1-5
TGTGCCACCAGCAGACCAACGAACACCGGGGAGCTGTTTTTT	CATSRPTNTGELFF	TRBV15	-	-	TRBJ2-2
TGTGCCTGCAACAGGGGTTCGGAGACCCAGTACTTC	CACNRGSETQYF	TRBV30	TRBD1	-	TRBJ2-5
TGCGCCAGCAGCCAAGGGAAGGGGGCCTACGAGCAGTACTTC	CASSQGKGAYEQYF	TRBV4-1	-	-	TRBJ2-7
TGTGCCATCAGTGAGTATTCGACAGGGGAATCACCCCTCCACTTT	CAISEYSTGESPLHF	TRBV10-3	TRBD1	-	TRBJ1-6
TGTGCCTGGAGCCCTACGCAGGGTGAAGCTTTCTTT	CAWSPTQGEAFF	TRBV30	-	-	TRBJ1-1
TGTGCCAGCAGCTTTGAACAGGGCCCCTACGAGCAGTACTTC	CASSFEQGPYEQYF	TRBV11-2	-	-	TRBJ2-7
TGTGCCAGCAGCTTAGTTGTGCGGGGATCCTACAATGAGCAGTTCTTC	CASSLVVRGSYNEQFF	TRBV7-6	-	-	TRBJ2-1
TGTGCCAGTAGTCGGGACAGGGGAATATATGGCTACACCTTC	CASSRDRGIYGYTF	TRBV19	TRBD1	-	TRBJ1-2
TGTGCCAGCAGTTTTTTACTTCTCGACAGGGCGGGCTATGGCTACACCTTC	CASSFLLLDRAGYGYTF	TRBV28	TRBD1	-	TRBJ1-2
TGTGCCAGCACCCCCGGGACAGGAGCCTACGAGCAGTACTTC	CASTPGTGAYEQYF	TRBV9	TRBD1	-	TRBJ2-7
TGTGCCAGCAGCGGACAGGGGACCTATAATTCACCCCTCCACTTT	CASSGQGTYNSPLHF	TRBV9	TRBD1	few	TRBJ1-6
TGTGCCAGCAGCGCCCCACAGGGTTTGGTAGACACCATATATTTT	CASSAPQGLVDTIYF	TRBV9	-	-	TRBJ1-3
TGTGCCAGTAGTATAGTGCAAGGGGGTCAGCCCCAGCATTTT	CASSIVQGGQPQHF	TRBV19	-	-	TRBJ1-5
TGTGCCAGCGCGACGCGACGGGACAGGGTTTTGGAGGCGTCCTACGAGCAGTACTTC	CASATRRDRVLEASYEQYF	TRBV21-1	-	-	TRBJ2-7
TGTGCCAGCAGCCTGGGGGACTCTGAAAAACTGTTTTTT	CASSLGDSEKLFF	TRBV12-3/TRBV12-4	-	-	TRBJ1-4
TGTGCCTGGAGTGTAGGAAGGACAGTCCAGTATTTT	CAWSVGRTVQYF	TRBV30	-	-	TRBJ2-3
TGTGCCAGCAGCAAAGGGACAGCTAACTATGGCTACACCTTC	CASSKGTANYGYTF	TRBV6-5	TRBD1	-	TRBJ1-2
TGTGCCAGCAGGGAGGGACAGGGGAATTCACCCCTCCACTTT	CASREGQGNSPLHF	TRBV2	TRBD1	-	TRBJ1-6
TGTGCCAGCAGTGAAAAAAGGGGATATGGCTACACCTTC	CASSEKRGYGYTF	TRBV6-1	-	-	TRBJ1-2
TGTGCCAGCAGCTTGGGGCCAGGGGGCTACGAGCAGTACTTC	CASSLGPGGYEQYF	TRBV7-8	TRBD1	-	TRBJ2-7
TGTGCCAGCAGTAGATTCCGGGGGTACAATGAGCAGTTCTTC	CASSRFRGYNEQFF	TRBV27	-	few	TRBJ2-1
TGCGCCAGCAGCTTACAGACTAGCGCAGAGACCCAGTACTTC	CASSLQTSAETQYF	TRBV5-1	TRBD2	-	TRBJ2-5
TGCAGCGTACCCGGCGGGGCTTCCTCCTACGAGCAGTACTTC	CSVPGGASSYEQYF	TRBV29-1	-	-	TRBJ2-7